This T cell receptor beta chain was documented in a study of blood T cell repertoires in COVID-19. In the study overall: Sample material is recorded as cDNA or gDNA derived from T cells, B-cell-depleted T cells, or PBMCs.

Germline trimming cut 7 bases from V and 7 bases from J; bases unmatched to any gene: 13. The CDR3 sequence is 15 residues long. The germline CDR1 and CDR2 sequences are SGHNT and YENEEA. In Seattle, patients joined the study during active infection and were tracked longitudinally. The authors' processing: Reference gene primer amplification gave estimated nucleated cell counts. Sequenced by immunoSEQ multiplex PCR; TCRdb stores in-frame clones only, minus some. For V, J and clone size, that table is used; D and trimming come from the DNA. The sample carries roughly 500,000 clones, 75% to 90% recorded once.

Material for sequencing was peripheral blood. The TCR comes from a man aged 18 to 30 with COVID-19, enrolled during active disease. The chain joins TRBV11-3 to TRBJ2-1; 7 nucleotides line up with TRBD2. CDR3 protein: CASTRVGGPLNEQFF. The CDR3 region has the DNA TGTGCCAGCACTAGGGTGGGAGGGCCTTTGAATGAGCAGTTCTTC.